This paragraph covers one T cell receptor (beta chain) sequence. Its antigen remains unknown. The sample comes from a study of blood T cells in healthy people across ages. The study's findings and limits: Unknown CMV status may confound age-related changes in expanded clones.

The length of the CDR3 is 15 residues. The second PCR ran roughly 7 to 11 cycles with a sample-barcoded 5' primer and J-beta primers. MiXCR was run by TCRdb on the 5' RACE reads, yielding one entry per CDR3 protein. The table has 780,000 or so distinct CDR3 sequences, roughly three fifths seen once. The receptor comes from a man between 35 and 55 years old in good health. The chain has TRBV21-1 and TRBJ1-5; no DNA check was done on the table's D call, TRBD1. TRBV21-1 is a listed pseudogene. Sequencing was carried out using blood. The DNA for the CDR3 is TGTGCCAGCAGCAAAGGGGGACAGCTAAATCAGCCCCAGCATTTT. Its protein product is CASSKGGQLNQPQHF.